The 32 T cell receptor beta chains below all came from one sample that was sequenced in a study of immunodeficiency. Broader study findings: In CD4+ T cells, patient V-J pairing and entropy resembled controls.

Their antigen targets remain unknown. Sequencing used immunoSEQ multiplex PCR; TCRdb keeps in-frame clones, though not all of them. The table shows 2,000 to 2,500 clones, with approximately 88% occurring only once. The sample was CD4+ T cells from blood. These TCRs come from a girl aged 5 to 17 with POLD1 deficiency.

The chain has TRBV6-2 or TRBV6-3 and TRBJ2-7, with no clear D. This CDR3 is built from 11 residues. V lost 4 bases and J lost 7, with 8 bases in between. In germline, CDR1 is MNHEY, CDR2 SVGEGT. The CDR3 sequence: CASSWVGEQYF. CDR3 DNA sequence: TGTGCCAGCAGTTGGGTGGGAGAGCAGTACTTC.

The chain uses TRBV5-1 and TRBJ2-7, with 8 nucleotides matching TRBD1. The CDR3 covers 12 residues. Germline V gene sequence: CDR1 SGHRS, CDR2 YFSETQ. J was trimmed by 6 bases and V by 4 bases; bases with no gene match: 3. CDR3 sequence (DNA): TGCGCCAGCAGCGCGGACAGGGTCGAGCAGTACTTC. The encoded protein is CASSADRVEQYF.

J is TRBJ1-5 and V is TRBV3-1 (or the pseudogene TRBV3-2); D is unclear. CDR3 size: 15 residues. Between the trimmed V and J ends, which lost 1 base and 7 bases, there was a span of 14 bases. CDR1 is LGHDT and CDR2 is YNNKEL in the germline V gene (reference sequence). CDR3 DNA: TGTGCCAGCAGCCAAGGTGGAGGGATCGGACAGCCCCAGCATTTT. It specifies CASSQGGGIGQPQHF.

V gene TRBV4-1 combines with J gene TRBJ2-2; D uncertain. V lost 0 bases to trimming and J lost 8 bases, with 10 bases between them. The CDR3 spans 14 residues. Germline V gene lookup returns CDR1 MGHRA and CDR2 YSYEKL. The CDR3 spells CASSQDERVGELFF. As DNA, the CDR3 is TGCGCCAGCAGCCAAGATGAAAGGGTAGGGGAGCTGTTTTTT.

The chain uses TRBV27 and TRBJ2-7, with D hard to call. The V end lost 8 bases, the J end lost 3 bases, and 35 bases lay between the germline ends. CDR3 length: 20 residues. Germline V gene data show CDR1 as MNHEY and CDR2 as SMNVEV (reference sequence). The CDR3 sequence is CASATNSPSARASKIYEQYF. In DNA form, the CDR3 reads TGTGCCAGCGCGACGAACTCCCCCTCGGCTCGGGCTTCTAAAATCTACGAGCAGTACTTC.

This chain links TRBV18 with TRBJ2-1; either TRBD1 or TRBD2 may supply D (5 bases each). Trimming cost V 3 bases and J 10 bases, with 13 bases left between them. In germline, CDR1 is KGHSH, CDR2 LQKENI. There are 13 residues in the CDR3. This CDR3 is CASSPSRGDEQFF. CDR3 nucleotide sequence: TGTGCCAGCTCACCGTCGCGAGGGGACGAGCAGTTCTTC.

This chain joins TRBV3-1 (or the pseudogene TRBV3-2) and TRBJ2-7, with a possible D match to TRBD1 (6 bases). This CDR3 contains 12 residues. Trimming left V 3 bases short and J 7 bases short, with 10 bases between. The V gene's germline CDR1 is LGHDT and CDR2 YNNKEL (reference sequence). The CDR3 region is CASSQDTGEQYF. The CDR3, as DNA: TGTGCCAGCAGCCAGGATACAGGGGAGCAGTACTTC.

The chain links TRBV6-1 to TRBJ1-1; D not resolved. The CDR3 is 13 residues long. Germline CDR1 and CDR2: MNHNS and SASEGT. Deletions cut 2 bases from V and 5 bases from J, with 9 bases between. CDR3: CASSEQAGTEAFF. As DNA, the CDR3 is TGTGCCAGCAGTGAACAGGCGGGGACTGAAGCTTTCTTT.

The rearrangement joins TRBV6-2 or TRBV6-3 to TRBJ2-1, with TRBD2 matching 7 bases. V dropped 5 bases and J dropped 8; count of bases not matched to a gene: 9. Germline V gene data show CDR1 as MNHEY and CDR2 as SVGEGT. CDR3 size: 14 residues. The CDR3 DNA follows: TGTGCCAGCAGTCCCCACGGAGCGGGATATGAGCAGTTCTTC. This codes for CASSPHGAGYEQFF.

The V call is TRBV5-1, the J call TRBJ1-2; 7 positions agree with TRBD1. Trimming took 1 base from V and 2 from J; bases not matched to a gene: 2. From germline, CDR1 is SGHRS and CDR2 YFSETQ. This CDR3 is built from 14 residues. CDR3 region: CASSLSQGNYGYTF. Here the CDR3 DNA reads TGCGCCAGCAGCTTGTCACAGGGGAACTATGGCTACACCTTC. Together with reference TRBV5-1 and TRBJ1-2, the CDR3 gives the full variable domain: KAGVTQTPRYLIKTRGQQVTLSCSPISGHRSVSWYQQTPGQGLQFLFEYFSETQRNKGNFPGRFSGRQFSNSRSEMNVSTLELGDSALYLCASSLSQGNYGYTFGSGTRLTVV.

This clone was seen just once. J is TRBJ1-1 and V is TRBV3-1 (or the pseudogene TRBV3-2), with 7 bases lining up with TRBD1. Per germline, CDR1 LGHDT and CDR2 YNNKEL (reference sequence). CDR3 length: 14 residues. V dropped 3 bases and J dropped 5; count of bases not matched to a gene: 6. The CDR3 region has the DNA TGTGCCAGCAGCCATGGACAGGCTACGACTGAAGCTTTCTTT. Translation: CASSHGQATTEAFF.

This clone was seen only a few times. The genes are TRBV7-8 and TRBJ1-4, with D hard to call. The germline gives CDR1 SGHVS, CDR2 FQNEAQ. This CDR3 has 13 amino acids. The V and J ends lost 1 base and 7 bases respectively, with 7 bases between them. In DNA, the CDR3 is TGTGCCAGCAGCTTAGATTGGTTTGAAAAACTGTTTTTT. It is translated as CASSLDWFEKLFF.

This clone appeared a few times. The CDR3 loop is CASSEIGYNEQFF. The CDR3 DNA sequence: TGTGCCAGCAGTGAGATAGGCTACAATGAGCAGTTCTTC. V gene TRBV6-1 combines with J gene TRBJ2-1, with D unresolved. Germline V gives CDR1 MNHNS, CDR2 SASEGT. V gave up 3 bases and J gave up 3 bases, with 6 bases separating them. The CDR3 extends over 13 amino acids.

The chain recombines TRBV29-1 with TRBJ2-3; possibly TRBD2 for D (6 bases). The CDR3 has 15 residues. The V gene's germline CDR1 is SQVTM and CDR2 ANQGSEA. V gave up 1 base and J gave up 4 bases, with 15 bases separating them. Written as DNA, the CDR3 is TGCAGCGTTGAAGGGGGGACTGGCGTAGCAGATACGCAGTATTTT. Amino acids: CSVEGGTGVADTQYF.

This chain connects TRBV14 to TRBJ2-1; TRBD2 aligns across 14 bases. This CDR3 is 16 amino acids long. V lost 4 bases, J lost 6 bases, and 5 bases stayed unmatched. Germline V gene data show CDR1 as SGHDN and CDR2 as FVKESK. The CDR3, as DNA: TGTGCCAGCAGCCGTCGGACTAGCGGGAGGATCAATGAGCAGTTCTTC. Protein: CASSRRTSGRINEQFF.

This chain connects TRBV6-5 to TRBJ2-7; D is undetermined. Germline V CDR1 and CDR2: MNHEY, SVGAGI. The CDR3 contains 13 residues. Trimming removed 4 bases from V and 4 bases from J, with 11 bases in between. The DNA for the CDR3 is TGTGCCAGCAGTTTATCCCCTGGGTACGAGCAGTACTTC. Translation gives CASSLSPGYEQYF.

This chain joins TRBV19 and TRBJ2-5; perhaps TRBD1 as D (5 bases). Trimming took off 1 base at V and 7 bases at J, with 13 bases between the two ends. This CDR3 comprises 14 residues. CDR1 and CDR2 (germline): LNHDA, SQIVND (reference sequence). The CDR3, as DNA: TGTGCCAGTAGTATAGGTGCAGGGTCGGTGACCCAGTACTTC. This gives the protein CASSIGAGSVTQYF.

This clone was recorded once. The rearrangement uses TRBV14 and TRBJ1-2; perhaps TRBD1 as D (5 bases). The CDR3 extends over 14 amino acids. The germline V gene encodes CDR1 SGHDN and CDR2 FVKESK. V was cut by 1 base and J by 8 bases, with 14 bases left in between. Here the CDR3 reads CASSQGWGIWGYTF. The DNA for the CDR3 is TGTGCCAGCAGCCAAGGATGGGGCATCTGGGGCTACACCTTC.

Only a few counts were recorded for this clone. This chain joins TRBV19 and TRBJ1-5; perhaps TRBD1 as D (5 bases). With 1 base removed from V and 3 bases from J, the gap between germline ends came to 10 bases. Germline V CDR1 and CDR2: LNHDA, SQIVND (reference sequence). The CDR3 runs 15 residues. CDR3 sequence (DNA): TGTGCCAGTAGTATAGTTAGTGGGACCAATCAGCCCCAGCATTTT. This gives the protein CASSIVSGTNQPQHF. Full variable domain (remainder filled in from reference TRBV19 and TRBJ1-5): DGGITQSPKYLFRKEGQNVTLSCEQNLNHDAMYWYRQDPGQGLRLIYYSQIVNDFQKGDIAEGYSVSREKKESFPLTVTSAQKNPTAFYLCASSIVSGTNQPQHFGDGTRLSIL.

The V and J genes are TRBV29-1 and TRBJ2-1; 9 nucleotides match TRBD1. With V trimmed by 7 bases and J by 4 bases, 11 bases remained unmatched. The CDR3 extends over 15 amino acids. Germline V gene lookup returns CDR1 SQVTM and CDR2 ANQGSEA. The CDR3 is CSAIRQGGRYNEQFF. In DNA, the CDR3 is TGCAGCGCTATACGACAGGGGGGCCGTTACAATGAGCAGTTCTTC.

CDR3 loop: CASSSLTGNEKLFF. CDR3 nucleotides: TGTGCCAGCAGCTCCCTGACAGGTAATGAAAAACTGTTTTTT. The genes are TRBV21-1 and TRBJ1-4; TRBD1 is the table's D call and was not checked against the DNA. TRBV21-1 is a pseudogene locus. The CDR3 consists of 14 residues.

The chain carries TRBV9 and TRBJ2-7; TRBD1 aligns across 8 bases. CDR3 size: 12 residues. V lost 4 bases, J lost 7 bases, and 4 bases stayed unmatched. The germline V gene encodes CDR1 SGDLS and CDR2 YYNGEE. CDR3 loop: CASSRTGREQYF. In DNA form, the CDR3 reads TGTGCCAGCAGCCGGACAGGGAGGGAGCAGTACTTC.

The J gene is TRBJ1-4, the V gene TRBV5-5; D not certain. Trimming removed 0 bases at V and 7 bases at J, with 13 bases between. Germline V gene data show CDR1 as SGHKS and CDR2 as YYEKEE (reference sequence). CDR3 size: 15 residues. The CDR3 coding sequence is TGTGCCAGCAGCTTGGCCGGAGATCGGTTTGAAAAACTGTTTTTT. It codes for CASSLAGDRFEKLFF.

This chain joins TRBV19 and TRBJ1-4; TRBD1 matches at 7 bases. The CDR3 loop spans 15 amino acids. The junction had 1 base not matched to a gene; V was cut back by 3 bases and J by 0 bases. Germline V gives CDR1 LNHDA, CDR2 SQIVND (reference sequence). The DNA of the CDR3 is TGTGCCAGTAGTATCGACAGGGCAACTAATGAAAAACTGTTTTTT. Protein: CASSIDRATNEKLFF.

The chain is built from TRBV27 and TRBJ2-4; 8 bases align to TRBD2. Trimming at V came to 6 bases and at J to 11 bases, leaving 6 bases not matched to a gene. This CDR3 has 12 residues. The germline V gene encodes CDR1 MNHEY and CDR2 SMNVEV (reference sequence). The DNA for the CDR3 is TGTGCCAGCAGCCCCACTAGCGGTGTTCAGTACTTC. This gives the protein CASSPTSGVQYF.

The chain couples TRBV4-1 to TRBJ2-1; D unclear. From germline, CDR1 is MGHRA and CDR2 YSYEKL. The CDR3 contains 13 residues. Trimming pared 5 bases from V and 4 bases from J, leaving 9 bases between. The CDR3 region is CASSSFRYNEQFF. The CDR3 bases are TGCGCCAGCAGCTCTTTTCGGTACAATGAGCAGTTCTTC.

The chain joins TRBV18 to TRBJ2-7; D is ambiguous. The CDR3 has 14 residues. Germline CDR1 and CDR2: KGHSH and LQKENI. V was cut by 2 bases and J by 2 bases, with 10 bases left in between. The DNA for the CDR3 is TGTGCCAGCTCACCAGTTGGTACACCCTACGAGCAGTACTTC. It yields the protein CASSPVGTPYEQYF.

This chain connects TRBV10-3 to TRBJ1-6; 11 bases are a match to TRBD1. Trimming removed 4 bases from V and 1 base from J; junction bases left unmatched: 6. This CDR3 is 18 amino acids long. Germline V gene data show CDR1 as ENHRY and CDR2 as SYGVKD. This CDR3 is CAISGTGGGISYNSPLHF. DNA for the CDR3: TGTGCCATCAGTGGGACAGGGGGCGGCATATCCTATAATTCACCCCTCCACTTT.

The CDR3 spells CASSLDSGWDTEAFF. CDR3 DNA: TGTGCCAGCAGTTTGGACAGTGGGTGGGACACTGAAGCTTTCTTT. The chain combines TRBV6-5 with TRBJ1-1; D may be TRBD1 (6 bases). Deletions cut 4 bases from V and 3 bases from J, with 15 bases between. The V gene's germline CDR1 is MNHEY and CDR2 SVGAGI. The CDR3 covers 15 residues.

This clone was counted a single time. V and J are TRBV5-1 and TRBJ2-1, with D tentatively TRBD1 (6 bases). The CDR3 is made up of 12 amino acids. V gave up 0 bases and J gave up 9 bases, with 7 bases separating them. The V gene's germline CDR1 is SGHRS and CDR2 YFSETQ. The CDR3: CASSLVQGEQFF. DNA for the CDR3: TGCGCCAGCAGCTTGGTACAGGGTGAGCAGTTCTTC.

CDR3 sequence: CASSLSGVHEQYF. For the CDR3, the DNA is TGTGCCAGCAGTTTATCGGGGGTACACGAGCAGTACTTC. The chain employs TRBV28 and TRBJ2-7; tentative D call: TRBD2 (6 bases). V lost 1 base and J lost 5, with 9 bases in between. The CDR3 extends over 13 amino acids. Per the germline V gene, CDR1 is MDHEN and CDR2 is SYDVKM.

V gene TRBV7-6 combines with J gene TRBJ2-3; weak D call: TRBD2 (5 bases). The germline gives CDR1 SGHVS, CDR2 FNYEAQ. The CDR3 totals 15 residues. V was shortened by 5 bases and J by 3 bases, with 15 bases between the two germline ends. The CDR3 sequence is CASSQIHPGTDTQYF. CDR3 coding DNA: TGTGCCAGCAGCCAGATCCACCCGGGGACAGATACGCAGTATTTT.